This entry lists 17 T cell receptor beta chains sequenced from one sample in a study of blood T cells in healthy people across ages. The use of a sample-barcoded 5' primer and a J-beta primer mix characterized a second PCR of roughly 7 to 11 cycles. TCRdb re-called the 5' RACE reads with MiXCR, one entry per CDR3 protein. The sample gives roughly 2 million distinct CDR3 sequences, about 50% of which show up once; over 2% is in the top ten. Sample: blood. The receptor source for this set is a woman in her forties in good health.

This clonotype appeared a few times. The V and J genes are TRBV6-6 and TRBJ2-3; the D is unclear. V was trimmed by 7 bases and J by 3 bases, leaving 17 bases between them. Per the germline V gene, CDR1 is MNHNY and CDR2 is SVGAGI (reference sequence). The CDR3 consists of 15 residues. DNA of the CDR3: TGTGCCAGCACCGCCTTTGGCGGACCAACAGATACGCAGTATTTT. Amino acids: CASTAFGGPTDTQYF.

This clonotype was detected only once. A read error may produce the germline difference seen at one junction end. This chain links TRBV11-2 with TRBJ2-5; a weak D match, TRBD1 (5 bases). Germline V lookup: CDR1 SGHAT, CDR2 FQNNGV. The CDR3 sequence is 14 residues long. In nucleotides, the CDR3 is TGTGCCGGCAGCGCCGTTACAGGTCAAGAGACCCAGTACTTC. Encoded protein: CAGSAVTGQETQYF.

There are a few counts of this clonotype. The J gene is TRBJ2-3, the V gene TRBV11-3; 11 positions match TRBD2. Germline loops: CDR1 SGHNT, CDR2 YENEEA. The CDR3 consists of 15 residues. J lost 4 bases, V lost 4 bases, and 4 bases had no gene match. CDR3: CASSSGLAGPDTQYF. The CDR3 DNA reads TGTGCCAGCAGCTCCGGACTAGCGGGCCCAGATACGCAGTATTTT.

V gene TRBV20-1 combines with J gene TRBJ1-2; D call uncertain. CDR1 is DFQATT, CDR2 SNEGSKA, per germline (reference sequence). The CDR3 covers 14 residues. The V end lost 0 bases, the J end lost 7 bases, and 15 bases lay between the germline ends. In DNA, the CDR3 is TGCAGTGCTAGAGAGGCGTATGTCGACTGTGGCTACACCTTC. This codes for CSAREAYVDCGYTF.

The V call is TRBV20-1, the J call TRBJ2-1; D may be TRBD2 (5 bases). V gave up 6 bases and J gave up 7 bases, with 22 bases separating them. Germline-derived CDR1 and CDR2 are DFQATT and SNEGSKA (reference sequence). This CDR3 region has 15 residues. The CDR3 nucleotides read TGCAGTGCCCGTGATCCGGGGAATCCGGGGAATGAGCAGTTCTTC. Translating it yields CSARDPGNPGNEQFF.

The gene calls are TRBV7-2 and TRBJ1-2, with 8 bases lining up with TRBD1. The trim removed 1 base at V and 8 bases at J, leaving 6 bases unmatched. This CDR3 comprises 14 residues. CDR1 is SGHTA and CDR2 is FQGNSA in the germline V gene. The chain's CDR3 is CASSLGSGGVGYTF. CDR3 in DNA: TGTGCCAGCAGCTTAGGTTCAGGGGGCGTAGGCTACACCTTC.

The chain employs TRBV5-1 and TRBJ1-1, with a possible D match to TRBD1 (5 bases). The V end was cut by 0 bases, the J end by 1 base, with 13 bases between. CDR3 length equals 16 residues. Germline loops: CDR1 SGHRS, CDR2 YFSETQ. The CDR3 DNA follows: TGCGCCAGCAGCTTGGGGTCCCGGGACTGGAACACTGAAGCTTTCTTT. Its protein product is CASSLGSRDWNTEAFF.

The chain combines TRBV5-5 with TRBJ2-7, with 7 nucleotides matching TRBD1. Matching the DNA end better, TRBJ2-5 makes the J call doubtful. The germline V gene encodes CDR1 SGHKS and CDR2 YYEKEE (reference sequence). The CDR3 has 15 amino acids. CDR3 amino acids: CASSMGTARQETQYF. The CDR3, as DNA: TGTGCCAGCAGCATGGGGACAGCGCGACAGGAGACCCAGTACTTC.

This clonotype was recorded many times. This chain joins TRBV7-2 and TRBJ2-6, with 7 bases identical to TRBD2. The CDR3 consists of 15 residues. J was trimmed by 2 bases and V by 5 bases; bases with no gene match: 3. The germline V gene encodes CDR1 SGHTA and CDR2 FQGNSA. CDR3 sequence reads: CASSLREAGANVLTF. In DNA, the CDR3 is TGTGCCAGCAGCCTCCGGGAGGCTGGGGCCAACGTCCTGACTTTC.

V usage is TRBV5-8 and J usage is TRBJ2-4; 10 nucleotides match TRBD1. Trimming removed 4 bases from V and 5 bases from J; junction bases left unmatched: 9. The length of the CDR3 is 16 residues. Germline assignment: CDR1 SGHTS and CDR2 YDEGEE. The CDR3 coding sequence is TGTGCCAGCAGCCCCGGGACAGGGGTCGGCCAAAACATTCAGTACTTC. This codes for CASSPGTGVGQNIQYF.

The chain's CDR3 is CASSMGQVMEPQHF. Here the CDR3 DNA reads TGTGCCAGCTCCATGGGACAGGTAATGGAGCCCCAGCATTTT. The genes are TRBV18 and TRBJ1-5; 8 positions match TRBD1. Germline assignment: CDR1 KGHSH and CDR2 LQKENI. The CDR3 covers 14 residues. The V and J ends lost 6 bases and 8 bases, in that order; junction bases with no gene match: 9. Combining the CDR3 with reference TRBV18 and TRBJ1-5 gives the whole variable domain NAGVMQNPRHLVRRRGQEARLRCSPMKGHSHVYWYRQLPEEGLKFMVYLQKENIIDESGMPKERFSAEFPKEGPSILRIQQVVRGDSAAYFCASSMGQVMEPQHFGDGTRLSIL.

This clonotype was detected many times. The chain is built from TRBV11-2 and TRBJ2-7, with D maybe TRBD2 (5 bases). Germline V gene data show CDR1 as SGHAT and CDR2 as FQNNGV. V was pared by 6 bases and J by 5 bases, with 17 bases between. CDR3 length: 14 residues. CDR3 DNA sequence: TGTGCCAGCAGTTCCGACTACCCTCGGAACGAGCAGTACTTC. It is translated as CASSSDYPRNEQYF.

The table lists this clonotype with a few counts. V and J are TRBV9 and TRBJ2-3, with 8 bases lining up with TRBD2. Germline V lookup: CDR1 SGDLS, CDR2 YYNGEE. The CDR3 extends over 16 amino acids. V gave up 0 bases and J gave up 2 bases; unmatched junction bases: 5. Written as DNA, the CDR3 is TGTGCCAGCAGCGTAGAGGGCGGGGGGCCCACAGATACGCAGTATTTT. This encodes CASSVEGGGPTDTQYF.

This sequence joins TRBV13 and TRBJ2-6; D may be TRBD2 (5 bases). Trimming removed 6 bases from V and 0 bases from J, with 18 bases in between. Germline values: CDR1 PRHDT, CDR2 FYEKMQ (reference sequence). The CDR3 is 18 amino acids. For the CDR3, the DNA is TGTGCCAGCAGGGGAGTTGCCACGGGTGACTCTGGGGCCAACGTCCTGACTTTC. Protein: CASRGVATGDSGANVLTF.

The genes are TRBV20-1 and TRBJ2-7; D might be TRBD2 (5 bases). The CDR3 sequence is 15 residues long. Germline loops: CDR1 DFQATT, CDR2 SNEGSKA (reference sequence). V was cut by 3 bases and J by 2 bases, with 17 bases left in between. The CDR3 sequence is CSAREVVWAPYEQYF. DNA of the CDR3: TGCAGTGCTAGGGAGGTCGTTTGGGCGCCCTACGAGCAGTACTTC.

This chain connects TRBV5-5 to TRBJ2-7; D possibly uses TRBD1 or TRBD2 (5 bases each). The CDR3 extends over 15 amino acids. Trimming took 0 bases from V and 3 from J, leaving 13 bases between them. Germline V lookup: CDR1 SGHKS, CDR2 YYEKEE (reference sequence). The CDR3 bases are TGTGCCAGCAGCTTGGTTGGGGGATCGGACTACGAGCAGTACTTC. It codes for CASSLVGGSDYEQYF. Full variable domain (remainder filled in from reference TRBV5-5 and TRBJ2-7): DAGVTQSPTHLIKTRGQQVTLRCSPISGHKSVSWYQQVLGQGPQFIFQYYEKEERGRGNFPDRFSARQFPNYSSELNVNALLLGDSALYLCASSLVGGSDYEQYFGPGTRLTVT.

Written as DNA, the CDR3 is TGCAGCGTTGTCGGACAGGGGGCGGACTATGGCTACACCTTC. Its protein is CSVVGQGADYGYTF. This rearrangement joins TRBV29-1 to TRBJ1-2; TRBD1 agrees at 11 bases. Trimming removed 4 bases from V and 3 bases from J; junction bases left unmatched: 4. The V gene's germline CDR1 is SQVTM and CDR2 ANQGSEA. The CDR3 contains 14 residues.